Shown below are 7 T cell receptor beta chains from a single sample sequenced in a study of metastatic and nonmetastatic thyroid tumors. TCRdb reassembled clones from the PCR reads with MiXCR. The table records about 7,000 clones, approximately 40% of them present only once. No treatment of any kind had been given to any patient before thyroid surgery. Sequencing was performed on tumor tissue. These TCRs come from a female donor with papillary thyroid cancer or a benign thyroid nodule (not recorded which). Some clones in this sample may be carry-over from other donors' samples.

The genes are TRBV5-1 and TRBJ2-3, with D possibly being TRBD1 or TRBD2 (6 bases each). The germline V gene has CDR1 SGHRS and CDR2 YFSETQ. V dropped 4 bases and J dropped 4 bases, with 25 bases sitting between them. The CDR3 length is 18 residues. The CDR3 DNA is TGCGCCAGCAGCCCATACCGACCTGGGCCAGGGGAGGCAGATACGCAGTATTTT. It is translated as CASSPYRPGPGEADTQYF.

The chain uses TRBV11-2 and TRBJ2-2, with D possibly matching TRBD2 (5 bases). The germline CDR1 and CDR2 sequences are SGHAT and FQNNGV. This CDR3 has 16 amino acids. Between the trimmed V and J ends, which lost 5 bases and 0 bases, there was a span of 13 bases. The CDR3 loop reads CASSPRLGANTGELFF. In DNA form, the CDR3 reads TGTGCCAGCAGCCCTAGACTGGGAGCGAACACCGGGGAGCTGTTTTTT.

J is TRBJ2-1 and V is TRBV2, with a weak D call TRBD2 (5 bases). The CDR3 totals 15 residues. Trimming removed 2 bases from V and 7 bases from J, with 15 bases in between. Germline-derived CDR1 and CDR2 are SNHLY and FYNNEI. CDR3 region: CASSERQRTHNEQFF. The CDR3 DNA reads TGTGCCAGCAGTGAACGGCAGCGGACCCATAATGAGCAGTTCTTC.

In this sample, this clone is medium-sized (0.01 to 0.1%). CDR3 residues: CSARGWVGGAYEQYF. Written as DNA, the CDR3 is TGCAGTGCTAGGGGGTGGGTAGGGGGAGCTTACGAGCAGTACTTC. The chain carries TRBV20-1 and TRBJ2-7; a possible D gene is TRBD1 (6 bases). Germline CDR1 is DFQATT and CDR2 is SNEGSKA (reference sequence). Trimming pared 3 bases from V and 4 bases from J, leaving 19 bases between. This CDR3 is built from 15 residues.

V usage is TRBV20-1 and J usage is TRBJ2-7; D perhaps matches TRBD2 (5 bases). Germline lookup yields CDR1 DFQATT and CDR2 SNEGSKA (reference sequence). The CDR3 spans 13 residues. Trimming cost V 3 bases and J 2 bases, with 11 bases left between them. CDR3 sequence (DNA): TGCAGTGCTAGGAGTGGGGAGCCCTACGAGCAGTACTTC. It codes for CSARSGEPYEQYF.

CDR3: CASSERPLWTGEKYEQYF. CDR3 bases: TGTGCCAGCAGCGAGCGTCCCCTTTGGACAGGGGAGAAATACGAGCAGTACTTC. The chain uses TRBV6-1 and TRBJ2-7; 9 nucleotides line up with TRBD1. The CDR3 runs to 18 residues. Germline CDR1 MNHNS, CDR2 SASEGT. V shed 6 bases and J 4 bases; nucleotides not matched to a gene: 19.

By share, this clone ranks as medium-sized. The DNA of the CDR3 is TGTGCCAGCAGGCAAATAGCGGGTGCGAACACCGGGGAGCTGTTTTTT. Translation: CASRQIAGANTGELFF. The chain couples TRBV6-1 to TRBJ2-2; 7 bases align to TRBD2. With V trimmed by 6 bases and J by 0 bases, 7 bases remained unmatched. Germline V lookup: CDR1 MNHNS, CDR2 SASEGT. This CDR3 is 16 amino acids long.